One sample yielded the 17 T cell receptor beta chains listed below, sequenced in a study. TCRdb reprocessed the RT-PCR reads via MiXCR and lists one record per CDR3 protein. Among more than 550,000 distinct CDR3 sequences, 13% to 15% were seen once, and the ten largest hold roughly 3.6%. Sequencing used memory CD4+ T cells from blood. These receptors originate from a female donor in good health, serving as a healthy control.

The sample holds one count of this clonotype. The chain combines TRBV5-1 with TRBJ2-5; TRBD1 agrees at 12 bases. With V trimmed by 4 bases and J by 3 bases, 16 bases remained unmatched. Germline CDR1 SGHRS, CDR2 YFSETQ. This CDR3 is 19 amino acids long. The CDR3 loop reads CASSRLPRGQGAGEETQYF. The DNA of the CDR3 is TGCGCCAGCAGCCGGCTACCCAGGGGACAGGGGGCAGGGGAAGAGACCCAGTACTTC.

The J gene is TRBJ2-1, the V gene TRBV28; 8 nucleotides line up with TRBD2. The junction had 9 bases not matched to a gene; V was cut back by 10 bases and J by 4 bases. CDR3 length: 14 amino acids. Looked up from germline, CDR1 is MDHEN and CDR2 is SYDVKM. Written as DNA, the CDR3 is TGTGCCACCGACCCTGGACTAGCTTACAATGAGCAGTTCTTC. Translating it yields CATDPGLAYNEQFF.

Only a few counts were recorded for this clonotype. This chain joins TRBV5-1 and TRBJ1-2; TRBD1 aligns across 7 bases. The CDR3 runs 14 residues. Germline assignment: CDR1 SGHRS and CDR2 YFSETQ. The V gene end was trimmed by 4 bases and the J gene end by 3 bases; junction bases not matched to a gene: 6. The chain's CDR3 is CASSVDRDYYGYTF. CDR3 DNA sequence: TGCGCCAGCAGCGTCGACAGGGACTACTATGGCTACACCTTC.

V and J are TRBV19 and TRBJ1-2, with 7 nucleotides matching TRBD1. Unmatched junction bases numbered 14, after V lost 7 bases and J lost 3 bases. The CDR3 extends over 16 amino acids. Germline CDR1 LNHDA, CDR2 SQIVND (reference sequence). The CDR3 is CASTNAPGQQYYGYTF. The CDR3 nucleotides are TGTGCCAGTACCAATGCACCGGGACAGCAGTACTATGGCTACACCTTC.

The chain recombines TRBV30 with TRBJ1-6; tentative D call: TRBD1 (5 bases). The germline gives CDR1 GTSNPN, CDR2 SVGIG (reference sequence). The CDR3 has 13 residues. V lost 2 bases and J 15 bases, leaving 17 bases between the germline ends. CDR3 residues: CAWSNEYVGGLHF. As DNA, the CDR3 is TGTGCCTGGAGTAATGAGTACGTCGGGGGCCTCCACTTT.

Only a few counts were recorded for this clonotype. This sequence joins TRBV3-1 and TRBJ1-2, with 9 nucleotides matching TRBD1. Germline CDR1 and CDR2: LGHDT and YNNKEL (reference sequence). This CDR3 spans 15 amino acids. Losses at the gene ends were 4 bases for V and 4 bases for J; bases not matched to a gene: 7. The CDR3 DNA reads as TGTGCCAGCAGCCTTGACACAGGGGGCCCCTATGGCTACACCTTC. This gives the protein CASSLDTGGPYGYTF.

This clonotype has only a few counts. This chain links TRBV20-1 with TRBJ1-6, with 7 bases lining up with TRBD1. CDR3 size: 14 residues. Trimming at V came to 5 bases and at J to 4 bases, leaving 5 bases not matched to a gene. Germline V gives CDR1 DFQATT, CDR2 SNEGSKA (reference sequence). CDR3 nucleotides: TGCAGTGCTTCTACAGGGGTTTATAATTCACCCCTCCACTTT. Protein product: CSASTGVYNSPLHF.

The chain recombines TRBV20-1 with TRBJ1-3; no clear D. The CDR3 totals 14 residues. Germline CDR1 is DFQATT and CDR2 is SNEGSKA (reference sequence). The ends were cut back, 8 bases at V and 0 bases at J, with 14 bases in the middle. The CDR3 here is CSLYRLSSGNTIYF. CDR3 in DNA: TGCAGTTTATACCGCCTGAGCTCTGGAAACACCATATATTTT.

The CDR3 region is CASSYATSYSAGAGELFF. The CDR3 DNA is TGTGCCAGCAGTTACGCGACGTCCTACAGCGCCGGGGCCGGGGAGCTGTTTTTT. The chain links TRBV6-2 or TRBV6-3 to TRBJ2-2; a weak D match, TRBD2 (5 bases). The CDR3 is 18 residues long. Trimming cost V 2 bases and J 6 bases, with 22 bases left between them. Germline CDR1 reads MNHEY; CDR2 reads SVGEGT.

This clonotype was found many times. The chain has TRBV29-1 and TRBJ2-1, with 8 bases identical to TRBD2. The CDR3 has 12 residues. Germline loops: CDR1 SQVTM, CDR2 ANQGSEA. The junction had 3 bases not matched to a gene; V was cut back by 7 bases and J by 4 bases. CDR3 residues: CSDTSGYNEQFF. In nucleotides, the CDR3 is TGCAGCGATACTAGCGGATACAATGAGCAGTTCTTC.

This chain uses TRBV11-2 with TRBJ2-7; 9 positions agree with TRBD1. In germline, CDR1 is SGHAT, CDR2 FQNNGV. This CDR3 contains 14 residues. Germline trimming cut 5 bases from V and 6 bases from J; bases unmatched to any gene: 8. Here the CDR3 reads CASSPWTGEGEQYF. As DNA, the CDR3 is TGTGCCAGCAGCCCCTGGACAGGGGAGGGCGAGCAGTACTTC.

V usage is TRBV5-8 and J usage is TRBJ2-1, with D perhaps matching TRBD2 (5 bases). The V end lost 6 bases, the J end lost 3 bases, and 16 bases lay between the germline ends. The CDR3 length is 15 residues. Germline V gives CDR1 SGHTS, CDR2 YDEGEE. This CDR3 reads CASIPKLDLYNEQFF. The DNA for the CDR3 is TGTGCCAGCATCCCTAAACTAGATCTCTACAATGAGCAGTTCTTC.

This clonotype was seen only a few times. This chain links TRBV5-1 with TRBJ1-1, with D tentatively TRBD1 (6 bases). CDR3 size: 15 residues. Germline values: CDR1 SGHRS, CDR2 YFSETQ. The V gene lost 1 base and the J gene lost 6 bases, with 16 bases spanning the gap. CDR3 nucleotides: TGCGCCAGCAGCTTGCATGGGAGGGGGGACGCTGAAGCTTTCTTT. Amino acids: CASSLHGRGDAEAFF.

This clonotype was seen at least ten times. The chain is built from TRBV7-2 and TRBJ2-3; 15 bases are a match to TRBD2. Germline-derived CDR1 and CDR2 are SGHTA and FQGNSA. CDR3 size: 16 residues. V lost 4 bases to trimming and J lost 9 bases; unmatched junction nucleotides: 8. CDR3 region: CASSSGLAGGGGTQYF. The CDR3 coding sequence is TGTGCCAGCAGCTCGGGACTAGCGGGAGGTGGGGGAACGCAGTATTTT.

This clonotype has a handful of counts. This chain uses TRBV12-3 or TRBV12-4 with TRBJ1-1; D not certain. CDR3 length equals 14 residues. The V gene lost 2 bases and the J gene lost 1 base, with 8 bases spanning the gap. CDR3 amino acids: CASSLRPKNTEAFF. The CDR3 DNA follows: TGTGCCAGCAGTTTACGCCCCAAGAACACTGAAGCTTTCTTT.

This clonotype was counted at least ten times. The rearrangement joins TRBV29-1 to TRBJ1-3; TRBD1 is a possible D gene (6 bases). The length of the CDR3 is 11 residues. Trimming shortened V by 7 bases and J by 8 bases, and 12 bases separated the two germline ends. From germline, CDR1 is SQVTM and CDR2 ANQGSEA. As DNA, the CDR3 is TGCAGCGCGGGACACGGGGACACCATATATTTT. Residues: CSAGHGDTIYF.

The chain employs TRBV4-1 and TRBJ2-3, with D perhaps TRBD2 (6 bases). Trimming shortened V by 5 bases and J by 0 bases, and 18 bases separated the two germline ends. The CDR3 extends over 17 amino acids. From germline, CDR1 is MGHRA and CDR2 YSYEKL. CDR3 amino acids: CASSSQSGTRSTDTQYF. The CDR3 DNA reads as TGCGCCAGCAGCTCCCAATCGGGGACTCGGAGCACAGATACGCAGTATTTT.